Listed below are T cell receptor beta chains from one sample, sequenced in a study of spatial heterogeneity in lung cancer. In TCRdb, the 5' RACE reads were re-called with MiXCR into one record per CDR3 protein. The sample lists about 47,000 distinct CDR3 sequences; around 7% were seen once. The starting material was PBMCs, obtained at follow-up. The receptors were sampled from a female donor with early-stage non-small cell lung cancer. CDR3s include the opening cysteine and the closing phenylalanine or tryptophan. Fields, in order: V gene, clone size, J gene, D gene, CDR3 protein, CDR3 DNA. A D gene is named only where the DNA matches it firmly. Some rows have no size entry. The others give once, few or many, or a class for an expanded clone.

TRBV5-1	-	TRBJ2-7	-	CASSLLGLVEYEQYF	TGCGCCAGCAGCTTGTTAGGACTCGTGGAGTACGAGCAGTACTTC
TRBV3-1	few	TRBJ1-6	-	CASSQSASGNSPLHF	TGTGCCAGCAGCCAATCGGCGTCGGGGAATTCACCCCTCCACTTT
TRBV6-2/TRBV6-3	many	TRBJ2-1	-	CASRATSTPGYNEQFF	TGTGCCAGCAGAGCCACTAGCACCCCCGGTTACAATGAGCAGTTCTTC
TRBV5-1	few	TRBJ2-2	-	CASTEQTGELFF	TGCGCCAGCACTGAGCAGACCGGGGAGCTGTTTTTT
TRBV6-4	-	TRBJ2-1	-	CASSREQGSYNEQFF	TGTGCCAGCAGCCGAGAACAGGGCAGCTACAATGAGCAGTTCTTC
TRBV11-2	-	TRBJ1-3	TRBD1	CASSTTGALIFGNTIYF	TGTGCCAGCAGCACGACAGGGGCCCTAATATTTGGAAACACCATATATTTT
TRBV11-2	few	TRBJ2-2	TRBD2	CASSRRGATTGELFF	TGTGCCAGCAGCAGGCGGGGGGCCACCACCGGGGAGCTGTTTTTT
TRBV6-6	many	TRBJ2-7	TRBD1	CASSYTGQGTYEQYF	TGTGCCAGCAGTTACACTGGACAGGGGACGTACGAGCAGTACTTC
TRBV2	many	TRBJ2-1	TRBD1	CASGQGVGINEQFF	TGTGCCAGCGGACAGGGTGTAGGAATCAATGAGCAGTTCTTC
TRBV6-6	few	TRBJ2-6	-	CASKEIVAGSRGANVLTF	TGTGCCAGCAAGGAGATAGTGGCAGGTTCTAGGGGGGCCAACGTCCTGACTTTC
TRBV19	-	TRBJ1-1	TRBD1	CASSTPGGLTEAFF	TGTGCCAGTAGTACCCCAGGGGGCCTCACTGAAGCTTTCTTT
TRBV4-3	many	TRBJ2-5	-	CASSQGPKRPQYF	TGCGCCAGCAGCCAGGGACCCAAGAGACCCCAGTACTTC
TRBV20-1	-	TRBJ1-2	-	CSARVQAASYGYTF	TGCAGTGCTAGAGTACAGGCAGCATCCTATGGCTACACCTTC
TRBV29-1	-	TRBJ2-3	-	CSVVPPGHSTDTQYF	TGCAGCGTTGTCCCCCCGGGCCACTCCACAGATACGCAGTATTTT
TRBV10-3	many	TRBJ1-5	TRBD1	CAISERQGDQPQHF	TGTGCCATCAGTGAGAGACAGGGCGATCAGCCCCAGCATTTT
TRBV24-1	-	TRBJ1-2	-	CATSDYRDGYTF	TGTGCCACCAGTGATTACAGGGATGGCTACACCTTC
TRBV7-9	many	TRBJ1-4	-	CASAIDVGVEKLFF	TGTGCCAGCGCCATCGACGTGGGGGTGGAAAAACTGTTTTTT
TRBV10-2	-	TRBJ2-5	TRBD1	CASSSGTGKRQETQYF	TGCGCCAGCAGCTCTGGGACAGGGAAACGCCAAGAGACCCAGTACTTC
TRBV6-5	few	TRBJ2-3	TRBD2	CASSYGGGSTDTQYF	TGTGCCAGCAGTTACGGCGGGGGGAGCACAGATACGCAGTATTTT
TRBV7-2	many	TRBJ1-1	-	CASTLTGSTEAFF	TGTGCCAGCACCCTTACGGGGAGCACTGAAGCTTTCTTT